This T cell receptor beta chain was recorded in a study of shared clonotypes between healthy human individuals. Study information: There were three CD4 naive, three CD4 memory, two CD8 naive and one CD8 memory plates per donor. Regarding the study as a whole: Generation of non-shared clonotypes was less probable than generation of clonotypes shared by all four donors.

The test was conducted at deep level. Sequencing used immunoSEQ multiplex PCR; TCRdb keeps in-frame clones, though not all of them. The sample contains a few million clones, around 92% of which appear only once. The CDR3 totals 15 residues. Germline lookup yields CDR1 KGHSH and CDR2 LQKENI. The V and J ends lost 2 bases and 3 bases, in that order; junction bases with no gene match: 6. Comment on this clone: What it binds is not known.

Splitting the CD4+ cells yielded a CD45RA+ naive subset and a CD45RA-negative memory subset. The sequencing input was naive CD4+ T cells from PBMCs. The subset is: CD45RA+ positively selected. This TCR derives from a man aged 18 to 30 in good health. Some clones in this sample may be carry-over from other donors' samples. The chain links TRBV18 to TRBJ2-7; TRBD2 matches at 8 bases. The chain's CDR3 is CASSPVQRGYYEQYF. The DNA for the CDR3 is TGTGCCAGCTCACCAGTACAGCGGGGGTACTACGAGCAGTACTTC.